This passage covers 31 T cell receptor beta chains from one sample sequenced in a study of T-cell reconstitution after alpha-beta-depleted transplantation in children. Preparation of the TCRbeta library used unique molecular identifiers. Via MiXCR, TCRdb re-called the PCR reads, giving one row per CDR3 protein. The table records 300,000 to 350,000 distinct CDR3 sequences, around 25% of them present only once. Sequenced here: PBMCs, mostly from graft donor cells, sampled 180 days after TCRalphabeta/CD19-depleted stem cell transplant. All receptors come from a male patient younger than 18 who had a stem cell transplant for acute lymphoblastic leukemia, so the T cells may come from the graft donor.

This clonotype was detected only a few times. This chain uses TRBV4-1 with TRBJ1-2, with D perhaps TRBD1 (5 bases). CDR1 MGHRA and CDR2 YSYEKL come from the germline V gene. The CDR3 contains 15 residues. The V gene lost 0 bases and the J gene lost 4 bases, with 12 bases spanning the gap. The CDR3 here is CASSQDQGDLYGYTF. In DNA, the CDR3 is TGCGCCAGCAGCCAAGATCAGGGAGACCTCTATGGCTACACCTTC.

This clonotype showed up just a few times. The gene calls are TRBV20-1 and TRBJ1-2, with TRBD1 identical over 8 bases. Germline V gene data show CDR1 as DFQATT and CDR2 as SNEGSKA (reference sequence). The CDR3 totals 16 residues. The ends lost 6 bases at V and 3 bases at J; junction bases unmatched: 15. DNA of the CDR3: TGCAGTGCCATTGCTCCCAGGGGGCGGCTTGACTATGGCTACACCTTC. Translated: CSAIAPRGRLDYGYTF.

The gene calls are TRBV5-1 and TRBJ2-5; 7 nucleotides align to TRBD2. The CDR3 sequence is 14 residues long. Looked up from germline, CDR1 is SGHRS and CDR2 is YFSETQ. Losses at the gene ends were 4 bases for V and 1 base for J; bases not matched to a gene: 4. The CDR3 bases are TGCGCCAGCAGCCTGGGACTAACCCAAGAGACCCAGTACTTC. Protein product: CASSLGLTQETQYF.

V and J are TRBV5-1 and TRBJ2-1; D uncertain. The CDR3 loop spans 13 amino acids. Germline V gene sequence: CDR1 SGHRS, CDR2 YFSETQ. V was pared by 0 bases and J by 9 bases, with 10 bases between. The chain's CDR3 is CASSLGVVSEQFF. CDR3 coding DNA: TGCGCCAGCAGCTTGGGAGTAGTGAGTGAGCAGTTCTTC.

The chain uses TRBV12-3 or TRBV12-4 and TRBJ2-7, with a tentative D call TRBD1 (6 bases). This CDR3 is built from 15 residues. Trimming removed 6 bases at V and 0 bases at J, with 15 bases between. CDR3: CASSPDRLFSYEQYF. CDR3 in DNA: TGTGCCAGCAGCCCTGACAGGCTTTTCTCCTACGAGCAGTACTTC.

V and J are TRBV5-1 and TRBJ2-7; TRBD2 matches 7 bases. Germline CDR1 and CDR2: SGHRS and YFSETQ. The CDR3 totals 15 residues. J lost 0 bases, V lost 4 bases, and 7 bases had no gene match. The CDR3 is CASSGEASGSYEQYF. The CDR3 DNA sequence: TGCGCCAGCAGCGGGGAGGCTAGCGGCTCCTACGAGCAGTACTTC.

The V gene is TRBV7-3, the J gene TRBJ1-1, with unresolved D. Trimming pared 5 bases from V and 11 bases from J, leaving 18 bases between. The CDR3 loop spans 13 amino acids. Germline assignment: CDR1 SGHTA and CDR2 FQGTGA. CDR3 loop: CASSPGKGMAAFF. The CDR3 region has the DNA TGTGCCAGCAGCCCGGGGAAAGGGATGGCGGCTTTCTTT.

This clonotype was recorded a few times. This chain uses TRBV7-6 with TRBJ2-1, with TRBD2 matching 8 bases. The CDR3 is 18 amino acids. J was trimmed by 7 bases and V by 0 bases; bases with no gene match: 14. Germline V gene lookup returns CDR1 SGHVS and CDR2 FNYEAQ. In nucleotides, the CDR3 is TGTGCCAGCAGCTTAGCGGTGATGTATCGGGAGGGCGCGAATGAGCAGTTCTTC. This encodes CASSLAVMYREGANEQFF.

This clonotype was observed a handful of times. The CDR3 loop reads CASSYGLAGGKTYEQYF. In DNA, the CDR3 is TGCGCCAGCAGCTATGGACTAGCGGGGGGCAAAACCTACGAGCAGTACTTC. V and J are TRBV5-1 and TRBJ2-7; 14 bases line up with TRBD2. With 3 bases clipped from V and 2 bases from J, the junction kept 7 bases outside the gene matches. CDR3 length: 17 residues. Germline CDR1 SGHRS, CDR2 YFSETQ.

This chain joins TRBV15 and TRBJ2-1, with D possibly TRBD1 on 5 matching bases. V was pared by 2 bases and J by 15 bases, with 17 bases between. This CDR3 comprises 13 residues. Germline loops: CDR1 LNHNV, CDR2 YYDKDF (reference sequence). DNA for the CDR3: TGTGCCACCAGCAGACTCCTAGGGGATCCGCGGTTCTTC. This sequence encodes CATSRLLGDPRFF.

The chain recombines TRBV13 with TRBJ2-5; TRBD2 aligns across 14 bases. The germline CDR1 and CDR2 sequences are PRHDT and FYEKMQ (reference sequence). With V trimmed by 4 bases and J by 2 bases, 9 bases remained unmatched. The CDR3 sequence is 18 residues long. The chain's CDR3 is CASSSGLAGVGSQETQYF. DNA for the CDR3: TGTGCCAGCAGCTCGGGACTAGCGGGGGTAGGATCGCAAGAGACCCAGTACTTC.

The V call is TRBV20-1, the J call TRBJ2-6; TRBD2 matches 14 bases. V shed 3 bases, J shed 1 base, and the junction held 5 bases outside the gene matches. The CDR3 is made up of 18 amino acids. Germline CDR1 DFQATT, CDR2 SNEGSKA (reference sequence). CDR3 sequence reads: CSASGLAGGRSGANVLTF. DNA for the CDR3: TGCAGTGCTAGCGGACTAGCGGGAGGACGGTCTGGGGCCAACGTCCTGACTTTC.

This clonotype showed up just a few times. The chain carries TRBV7-2 and TRBJ1-5; weak D call: TRBD1 (6 bases). This CDR3 contains 16 residues. The V gene lost 5 bases and the J gene lost 4 bases, with 18 bases spanning the gap. CDR1 is SGHTA, CDR2 FQGNSA, per germline. CDR3 bases: TGTGCCAGCAGCCCCCCGGGCGTCAGGGGAAATCAGCCCCAGCATTTT. It is translated as CASSPPGVRGNQPQHF.

Written as DNA, the CDR3 is TGCGCCAGCAGCCCCCAGATTAGGGGGAGGGCCGGCCACGAGCAGTACTTC. It encodes CASSPQIRGRAGHEQYF. The gene calls are TRBV4-1 and TRBJ2-7; D possibly corresponds to TRBD2 (7 bases). Trimming removed 4 bases at V and 5 bases at J, with 24 bases between. The CDR3 contains 17 residues. Germline CDR1 reads MGHRA; CDR2 reads YSYEKL.

The chain recombines TRBV4-1 with TRBJ1-4, with D perhaps TRBD1 (5 bases). V lost 3 bases to trimming and J lost 2 bases, with 13 bases between them. The germline gives CDR1 MGHRA, CDR2 YSYEKL. The CDR3 consists of 16 residues. The CDR3 coding sequence is TGCGCCAGCAGCCAGAGTTCGGGGGTTACTAATGAAAAACTGTTTTTT. The encoded protein is CASSQSSGVTNEKLFF.

The rearrangement joins TRBV10-2 to TRBJ2-5; D possibly corresponds to TRBD1 (5 bases). The ends were cut back, 7 bases at V and 3 bases at J, with 9 bases in the middle. CDR3 size: 12 residues. The germline gives CDR1 WSHSY, CDR2 SAAADI. The CDR3 sequence: CASIGDKETQYF. CDR3 sequence (DNA): TGCGCCAGCATAGGGGATAAAGAGACCCAGTACTTC.

The V and J genes are TRBV5-6 and TRBJ2-1; the match to TRBD1 covers 9 bases. This CDR3 is 14 amino acids long. Germline CDR1 is SGHDT and CDR2 is YYEEEE. V was clipped by 2 bases and J by 8 bases; unmatched bases: 5. CDR3 protein: CASSFGQGRDEQFF. The CDR3 bases are TGTGCCAGCAGCTTCGGACAGGGGAGGGATGAGCAGTTCTTC.

This clonotype occurred a few times. CDR3 bases: TGTGCCAGCTCACCAAACAGGGGAGACACTGAAGCTTTCTTT. The encoded protein is CASSPNRGDTEAFF. This chain uses TRBV18 with TRBJ1-1; 7 bases line up with TRBD1. The junction had 3 bases not matched to a gene; V was cut back by 2 bases and J by 3 bases. The CDR3 has 14 amino acids. Germline CDR1 KGHSH, CDR2 LQKENI.

This clonotype was seen a handful of times. This chain connects TRBV9 to TRBJ2-7, with 10 bases that match TRBD2. The length of the CDR3 is 15 residues. V lost 3 bases to trimming and J lost 4 bases; unmatched junction nucleotides: 7. The germline V gene encodes CDR1 SGDLS and CDR2 YYNGEE. The CDR3 protein is CASSAETSGTYEQYF. For the CDR3, the DNA is TGTGCCAGCAGCGCTGAAACTAGCGGGACTTACGAGCAGTACTTC.

CDR3 DNA sequence: TGCAGCGCCCCCGGGGGAGCGGGAGTCACAGATACGCAGTATTTT. It specifies CSAPGGAGVTDTQYF. The chain is built from TRBV29-1 and TRBJ2-3, with TRBD2 identical over 8 bases. This CDR3 has 15 residues. CDR1 is SQVTM, CDR2 ANQGSEA, per germline. V was pared by 7 bases and J by 2 bases, with 11 bases of the junction left unmatched.

The chain employs TRBV11-2 and TRBJ2-3; TRBD1 is a possible D gene (5 bases). Germline V gene data show CDR1 as SGHAT and CDR2 as FQNNGV. Trimming cost V 4 bases and J 1 base, with 15 bases left between them. This CDR3 comprises 16 residues. The DNA of the CDR3 is TGTGCCAGCAGCTCAACAGGCTCGCTTCGCACAGATACGCAGTATTTT. Translating gives CASSSTGSLRTDTQYF.

In this sample, this clonotype turned up once. The CDR3 loop reads CASSLRAGGVKNIQYF. In nucleotides, the CDR3 is TGTGCCAGCAGCTTAAGGGCGGGAGGGGTCAAAAACATTCAGTACTTC. V gene TRBV7-6 combines with J gene TRBJ2-4; 9 bases are shared with TRBD2. Germline V CDR1 and CDR2: SGHVS, FNYEAQ. V lost 2 bases to trimming and J lost 3 bases; unmatched junction nucleotides: 5. This CDR3 is 16 amino acids long.

This clonotype was observed a handful of times. The chain employs TRBV9 and TRBJ2-2, with TRBD2 identical over 9 bases. Germline assignment: CDR1 SGDLS and CDR2 YYNGEE. The length of the CDR3 is 17 residues. Losses at the gene ends were 3 bases for V and 4 bases for J; bases not matched to a gene: 10. Written as DNA, the CDR3 is TGTGCCAGCAGCGCACTACCGGGACTAGCTCTCACCGGGGAGCTGTTTTTT. It encodes CASSALPGLALTGELFF. The whole variable domain, remainder taken from reference TRBV9 and TRBJ2-2, is DSGVTQTPKHLITATGQRVTLRCSPRSGDLSVYWYQQSLDQGLQFLIQYYNGEERAKGNILERFSAQQFPDLHSELNLSSLELGDSALYFCASSALPGLALTGELFFGEGSRLTVL.

This clonotype has more than one count but fewer than ten. The chain combines TRBV20-1 with TRBJ2-1; no definite D call. The germline gives CDR1 DFQATT, CDR2 SNEGSKA (reference sequence). V lost 6 bases, J lost 12 bases, and 24 bases lay in between. This CDR3 is built from 14 residues. CDR3: CSAVLRALTMAQFF. CDR3 sequence (DNA): TGCAGTGCGGTCCTCCGGGCCCTTACAATGGCGCAGTTCTTC.

The chain is built from TRBV5-3 and TRBJ2-1, with TRBD2 matching over 10 bases. TRBV5-3 is reported as an ORF; its role is uncertain. Trimming removed 0 bases from V and 5 bases from J; junction bases left unmatched: 14. The CDR3 loop spans 19 amino acids. The CDR3 nucleotides are TGTGCCAGAAGCTTGGAAAGCTCGTCGAGGACTAGCGGTCACAATGAGCAGTTCTTC. Encoded protein: CARSLESSSRTSGHNEQFF.

The genes are TRBV20-1 and TRBJ2-2; 8 bases align to TRBD2. The trim removed 1 base at V and 5 bases at J, leaving 15 bases unmatched. Germline V lookup: CDR1 DFQATT, CDR2 SNEGSKA (reference sequence). This CDR3 spans 18 amino acids. CDR3 coding DNA: TGCAGTGCTAGAGTTGGCTTTAGCGGGGAGGGGGGGACCGGGGAGCTGTTTTTT. Encoded protein: CSARVGFSGEGGTGELFF.

The genes are TRBV12-3 or TRBV12-4 and TRBJ1-4, with D hard to call. CDR3 length: 12 amino acids. V was trimmed by 7 bases and J by 8 bases, leaving 11 bases between them. CDR3 protein: CASNGRWEKLFF. The CDR3 DNA reads as TGTGCCAGCAATGGACGATGGGAAAAACTGTTTTTT.

There are a few counts of this clonotype. The J gene is TRBJ1-2, the V gene TRBV7-3; D is perhaps TRBD1 (6 bases). Germline V lookup: CDR1 SGHTA, CDR2 FQGTGA. V was pared by 4 bases and J by 4 bases, with 16 bases between. CDR3 length: 15 residues. As DNA, the CDR3 is TGTGCCAGCAGCTCGGTCCACAGGGATGGCTATGGCTACACCTTC. Protein product: CASSSVHRDGYGYTF.

V usage is TRBV6-2 or TRBV6-3 and J usage is TRBJ1-3, with unresolved D. CDR1 MNHEY and CDR2 SVGEGT come from the germline V gene. V was cut by 4 bases and J by 0 bases, with 16 bases left in between. The CDR3 runs 17 residues. CDR3 sequence (DNA): TGTGCCAGCAGTTTAATTGGGCAGGCGAGCTCTGGAAACACCATATATTTT. Protein sequence: CASSLIGQASSGNTIYF.

This clonotype was recorded at least ten times. The chain has TRBV9 and TRBJ2-1, with D possibly matching TRBD1 (6 bases). The V gene lost 0 bases and the J gene lost 7 bases, with 17 bases spanning the gap. This CDR3 has 16 residues. Germline CDR1 and CDR2: SGDLS and YYNGEE. CDR3 DNA: TGTGCCAGCAGCGTAGTGGGGCACAGGGTGGGGAATGAGCAGTTCTTC. It translates to CASSVVGHRVGNEQFF.

The table lists this clonotype with a few counts. The chain uses TRBV7-9 and TRBJ2-1; the D is unclear. V dropped 5 bases and J dropped 7 bases, with 6 bases sitting between them. The CDR3 sequence is 11 residues long. Germline CDR1 SEHNR, CDR2 FQNEAQ (reference sequence). The CDR3 region is CASSPENEQFF. The DNA for the CDR3 is TGTGCCAGCAGCCCAGAAAATGAGCAGTTCTTC.